This is a list of T cell receptor beta chains from one sample in a study of blood T cells in healthy people across ages. Using its own MiXCR run on the 5' RACE reads, TCRdb lists one record per CDR3 protein. The sample has hundreds of thousands of distinct CDR3 sequences, about 28% seen once. Sample: blood. These receptors came from a woman at least 80 years old in good health. Each CDR3 is given with its conserved first and last residue. D genes are given only for firm matches. Clone size is shown for a subset of rows, as once, few, many or a class of expanded clone.

clone_size | cdr3_length | d_call | j_call | v_call | cdr3_nt | cdr3_aa
many | 16 | TRBD1 | TRBJ2-1 | TRBV28 | TGTGCCAGCAGTTTATCACCACAGGGGCATTACAATGAGCAGTTCTTC | CASSLSPQGHYNEQFF
few | 15 | - | TRBJ1-1 | TRBV9 | TGTGCCAGCAGCGCCCCAGGGACGGCGAACACTGAAGCTTTCTTT | CASSAPGTANTEAFF
many | 17 | TRBD2 | TRBJ2-1 | TRBV4-1 | TGCGCCAGCAGCCGAAATTCCGGGACTAGCCCACACAATGAGCAGTTCTTC | CASSRNSGTSPHNEQFF
few | 14 | - | TRBJ1-1 | TRBV30 | TGTGCCTGGAGTGTAGGTTGGGGGAACACTGAAGCTTTCTTT | CAWSVGWGNTEAFF
- | 12 | - | TRBJ1-1 | TRBV3-1 | TGTGCCAGCAGCGGTATTTACACTGAAGCTTTCTTT | CASSGIYTEAFF
- | 11 | - | TRBJ2-5 | TRBV7-2 | TGTGCCAGCGGCCAGCCCAATGAGCAGTACTTC | CASGQPNEQYF
- | 13 | - | TRBJ2-7 | TRBV18 | TGTGCCAGCTCACCCGAACAGGGTCTCGAGCAGTACTTC | CASSPEQGLEQYF
few | 13 | - | TRBJ2-1 | TRBV6-1 | TGTGCCAGCAGGTATAGGGCTCTTAATGAGCAGTTCTTC | CASRYRALNEQFF
- | 16 | TRBD2 | TRBJ2-5 | TRBV14 | TGTGCCAGCAGCCAAGTGAAAGCGGGGGGGCGAGAGACCCAGTACTTC | CASSQVKAGGRETQYF
- | 12 | - | TRBJ1-1 | TRBV6-6 | TGTGCCAGCAGTCGCCCCGAGGGGGAAGCTTTCTTT | CASSRPEGEAFF
few | 14 | TRBD2 | TRBJ2-3 | TRBV11-2 | TGTGCCAGCACGGCGGGGGGGAGCACAGATACGCAGTATTTT | CASTAGGSTDTQYF
- | 16 | - | TRBJ2-2 | TRBV5-1 | TGCGCCAGCAGCTTGGTGATAGGGGGTCGTACCGGGGAGCTGTTTTTT | CASSLVIGGRTGELFF
few | 13 | TRBD1 | TRBJ2-4 | TRBV27 | TGTGCCAGCAGCCTCAGACAGGGAAACATTCAGTACTTC | CASSLRQGNIQYF
- | 12 | TRBD1 | TRBJ1-6 | TRBV6-1 | TGTGCCAGCCGGGACAGGACCTCACCCCTCCACTTT | CASRDRTSPLHF
many | 14 | - | TRBJ2-5 | TRBV6-1 | TGTGCCAGCAGTGGGTTTCAGCTACAAGAGACCCAGTACTTC | CASSGFQLQETQYF
few | 14 | - | TRBJ2-7 | TRBV27 | TGTGCCAGCAGGGTACAGGGTGTATACTACGAGCAGTACTTC | CASRVQGVYYEQYF
- | 15 | - | TRBJ1-1 | TRBV11-2 | TGTGCCAGCAGCCTAAGACAGGTTGGGAACACTGAAGCTTTCTTT | CASSLRQVGNTEAFF
- | 20 | TRBD2 | TRBJ2-1 | TRBV14 | TGTGCCAGCAGCCCTTCCTTACTAGCGGGGACTCTCCATCCGGGGAATGAGCAGTTCTTC | CASSPSLLAGTLHPGNEQFF
- | 15 | - | TRBJ2-3 | TRBV7-2 | TGTGCCAGCAGCCCCCTACCAAAGAGCACAGATACGCAGTATTTT | CASSPLPKSTDTQYF
- | 15 | - | TRBJ2-7 | TRBV9 | TGTGCCAGCAGCGTAGGAGGGCTAGCTCTCGACGAGCAGTACTTC | CASSVGGLALDEQYF
few | 14 | - | TRBJ2-1 | TRBV2 | TGTGCCAGCAGTGAAGCTAGACCAAACCCAAGGGAGTTCTTC | CASSEARPNPREFF
- | 15 | - | TRBJ1-2 | TRBV3-1 | TGTGCCAGCAGCCAAGAAGGGCCGACCTTGGGTGGCTACACCTTC | CASSQEGPTLGGYTF
once | 14 | TRBD2 | TRBJ2-5 | TRBV7-9 | TGTGCCAGCAGCTCATTCGGGGGGATGGAGACCCAGTACTTC | CASSSFGGMETQYF
few | 15 | TRBD2 | TRBJ2-2 | TRBV5-1 | TGCGCCAGCAGGCACGGCGGGGGAGTCACCGGGGAGCTGTTTTTT | CASRHGGGVTGELFF
- | 15 | - | TRBJ2-1 | TRBV9 | TGTGCCAGCAGCGTAGGAGGTAGCGGTCTCAATGAGCAGTTCTTC | CASSVGGSGLNEQFF
few | 14 | - | TRBJ2-1 | TRBV7-7 | TGTGCCAGCAGCTGGCATGGAGCTTACAATGAGCAGTTCTTC | CASSWHGAYNEQFF
few | 14 | - | TRBJ1-1 | TRBV6-5 | TGTGCCAGCACCTCCCCCAGAGAAAGAACTGAAGCTTTCTTT | CASTSPRERTEAFF
- | 18 | TRBD2 | TRBJ2-3 | TRBV5-6 | TGTGCCAGCAGCCTCCGACTAGCGGGGGCCCTAAGATCAGATACGCAGTATTTT | CASSLRLAGALRSDTQYF
- | 11 | - | TRBJ1-1 | TRBV7-2 | TGTGCCAGCAGCCTCGGGGTTCAAGCTTTCTTT | CASSLGVQAFF
- | 18 | TRBD1 | TRBJ1-4 | TRBV7-9 | TGTGCCAGCAGCTTTTTCCCCTATCGGACAGGGGTAAGGGAAAAACTGTTTTTT | CASSFFPYRTGVREKLFF
many | 14 | - | TRBJ2-5 | TRBV7-9 | TGTGCCAGCAGCTTTGACAGCTTCCAAGAGACCCAGTACTTC | CASSFDSFQETQYF
many | 18 | TRBD2 | TRBJ2-5 | TRBV6-2/TRBV6-3 | TGTGCCAGCACCGGACTAGCGGGGGGCGCAATTCAACAAGAGACCCAGTACTTC | CASTGLAGGAIQQETQYF
- | 14 | - | TRBJ1-5 | TRBV24-1 | TGTGCCACCAGTGGTCGACAGTCCAATCAGCCCCAGCATTTT | CATSGRQSNQPQHF